Presented here are 21 T cell receptor beta chains from one specimen sequenced in a study of cytomegalovirus exposure and HLA in healthy donors. With 60 Vbeta and 13 Jbeta primers, the PCR was carried out. Repertoires were generated with immunoSEQ multiplex PCR, while TCRdb's copy carries only in-frame clones and drops some. The sample holds about 140,000 clones; around 75% are singletons and the top ten take approximately 1.8%. The sample was PBMCs. These receptors were obtained from a woman in her thirties in good health and CMV-seronegative.

This chain links TRBV7-8 with TRBJ2-7, with 8 bases aligning to TRBD1. Trimming cost V 6 bases and J 4 bases; bases outside gene matches: 8. The CDR3 loop spans 14 amino acids. Germline CDR1 reads SGHVS; CDR2 reads FQNEAQ. In nucleotides, the CDR3 is TGTGCCAGCAGTTATGACAGGGGTGAATACGAGCAGTACGTC. It translates to CASSYDRGEYEQYV.

The chain joins TRBV28 to TRBJ2-3; TRBD2 is a possible D gene (7 bases). The germline gives CDR1 MDHEN, CDR2 SYDVKM. The CDR3 runs to 17 residues. V was trimmed by 4 bases and J by 4 bases, leaving 21 bases between them. The DNA for the CDR3 is TGTGCCAGCAGTTCCCCAGCGAGGGGGGGCCGTGCAGATACGCAGTATTTT. Amino acid sequence: CASSSPARGGRADTQYF.

The V gene is TRBV4-2, the J gene TRBJ2-1; unclear D gene. The V and J ends lost 3 bases and 0 bases respectively, with 9 bases between them. The CDR3 is made up of 15 amino acids. Germline CDR1 LGHNA, CDR2 YNFKEQ. CDR3 nucleotides: TGTGCCAGCAGCCAGTCACGTAGCTCCTACAATGAGCAGTTCTTC. Its translation is CASSQSRSSYNEQFF.

This rearrangement joins TRBV7-3 to TRBJ2-5, with 10 bases aligning to TRBD2. The CDR3 length is 16 residues. V lost 3 bases and J lost 4; bases outside the gene matches: 8. Germline V gene sequence: CDR1 SGHTA, CDR2 FQGTGA. The CDR3 DNA reads as TGTGCCAGCAGCTTGGGCCCAGCGGGGGGGCCAGAGACCCAGTACTTC. Translating gives CASSLGPAGGPETQYF.

This clone was seen more than once but under ten times. The V gene is TRBV5-1, the J gene TRBJ2-5; no firm D call. The V end lost 5 bases, the J end lost 1 base, and 9 bases lay between the germline ends. Germline V lookup: CDR1 SGHRS, CDR2 YFSETQ. This CDR3 is 13 amino acids long. CDR3 in DNA: TGCGCCAGCAGTGGCGAGGCCCAAGAGACCCAGTACTTC. Protein product: CASSGEAQETQYF.

The chain couples TRBV30 to TRBJ2-5; no clear D. The CDR3 is made up of 11 amino acids. Trimming took off 5 bases at V and 4 bases at J, with 8 bases between the two ends. Germline lookup yields CDR1 GTSNPN and CDR2 SVGIG (reference sequence). CDR3 in amino acids: CAWSRGETQYF. The DNA of the CDR3 is TGTGCCTGGTCACGAGGAGAGACCCAGTACTTC.

This sequence joins TRBV10-3 and TRBJ2-2, with 7 positions matching TRBD1. Unmatched junction bases numbered 12, after V lost 5 bases and J lost 3 bases. This CDR3 spans 17 amino acids. Germline CDR1 and CDR2: ENHRY and SYGVKD. Here the CDR3 DNA reads TGTGCCATCAGTCTCAAGTGGGGGCAGGGGGACACCGGGGAGCTGTTTTTT. This translates into CAISLKWGQGDTGELFF.

The rearrangement joins TRBV5-1 to TRBJ1-1, with D unresolved. V was clipped by 4 bases and J by 1 base, with 17 bases between them. Germline V gene lookup returns CDR1 SGHRS and CDR2 YFSETQ. There are 16 residues in the CDR3. CDR3 DNA: TGCGCCAGCAGCGAGAATCCCAGACATCCGAACACTGAAGCTTTCTTT. It codes for CASSENPRHPNTEAFF. The full variable domain, in which reference TRBV5-1 and TRBJ1-1 provide the parts outside the CDR3, is KAGVTQTPRYLIKTRGQQVTLSCSPISGHRSVSWYQQTPGQGLQFLFEYFSETQRNKGNFPGRFSGRQFSNSRSEMNVSTLELGDSALYLCASSENPRHPNTEAFFGQGTRLTVV.

The chain uses TRBV5-1 and TRBJ2-5, with D tentatively TRBD1 (6 bases). The CDR3 spans 13 residues. Trimming cost V 4 bases and J 3 bases, with 10 bases left between them. CDR1 and CDR2 from the germline V gene are SGHRS and YFSETQ. The CDR3 DNA reads TGCGCCAGCAGCCGGGACACTAAAGAGACCCAGTACTTC. It encodes CASSRDTKETQYF.

The chain couples TRBV19 to TRBJ2-3; 13 bases agree with TRBD2. CDR3 size: 15 residues. Per the germline V gene, CDR1 is LNHDA and CDR2 is SQIVND (reference sequence). Trimming took 1 base from V and 6 from J; bases not matched to a gene: 1. CDR3 loop: CASSIGGLAGDTQYF. CDR3 nucleotides: TGTGCCAGTAGTATAGGGGGACTAGCGGGGGATACGCAGTATTTT. The whole variable domain, filled in from reference TRBV19 and TRBJ2-3, reads DGGITQSPKYLFRKEGQNVTLSCEQNLNHDAMYWYRQDPGQGLRLIYYSQIVNDFQKGDIAEGYSVSREKKESFPLTVTSAQKNPTAFYLCASSIGGLAGDTQYFGPGTRLTVL.

This chain uses TRBV6-1 with TRBJ2-4; tentatively, D is TRBD1 (5 bases). V was clipped by 1 base and J by 6 bases, with 10 bases between them. The CDR3 has 14 residues. Germline assignment: CDR1 MNHNS and CDR2 SASEGT. CDR3 DNA: TGTGCCAGCAGTGAAGTCAAAGGGGCAAACATTCAGTACTTC. Its protein product is CASSEVKGANIQYF.

The genes are TRBV6-6 and TRBJ1-1; D uncertain. Per the germline V gene, CDR1 is MNHNY and CDR2 is SVGAGI (reference sequence). The CDR3 has 12 amino acids. Trimming pared 4 bases from V and 5 bases from J, leaving 8 bases between. This CDR3 is CASSSRETEAFF. Written as DNA, the CDR3 is TGTGCCAGCAGTTCGAGGGAGACTGAAGCTTTCTTT.

The J gene is TRBJ2-7, the V gene TRBV5-5; D unclear. Per germline, CDR1 SGHKS and CDR2 YYEKEE (reference sequence). This CDR3 region has 14 residues. V dropped 0 bases and J dropped 3 bases, with 10 bases sitting between them. The CDR3 DNA reads TGTGCCAGCAGCTTGGGGCTCCTGAACTACGAGCAGTACTTC. It translates to CASSLGLLNYEQYF.

The chain combines TRBV6-5 with TRBJ2-1; TRBD2 aligns across 11 bases. The J segment lost 8 bases and the V segment lost 5 bases, leaving 5 bases of the junction unmatched. This CDR3 spans 14 amino acids. Germline values: CDR1 MNHEY, CDR2 SVGAGI. CDR3 loop: CASSLSGRVYEQFF. As DNA, the CDR3 is TGTGCCAGCAGTCTTAGCGGGAGGGTCTATGAGCAGTTCTTC.

The sample holds a few counts of this clone. The CDR3 sequence is CASSEGQGYSPLHF. As DNA, the CDR3 is TGTGCCAGCAGTGAAGGACAGGGATATTCACCCCTCCACTTT. The J gene is TRBJ1-6, the V gene TRBV25-1; TRBD1 matches at 8 bases. The J segment lost 8 bases and the V segment lost 2 bases, leaving 2 bases of the junction unmatched. The CDR3 has 14 amino acids. Per the germline V gene, CDR1 is MGHDK and CDR2 is SYGVNS.

This chain links TRBV2 with TRBJ2-5; D perhaps matches TRBD2 (6 bases). This CDR3 has 12 residues. CDR1 is SNHLY and CDR2 is FYNNEI in the germline V gene. V shed 8 bases and J shed 6 bases, with 13 bases lying between them. The CDR3 reads CASGGAQKTQYF. CDR3 nucleotides: TGTGCCAGCGGAGGGGCTCAGAAGACCCAGTACTTC.

This chain uses TRBV6-5 with TRBJ2-5; weak D call: TRBD1 (5 bases). V shed 4 bases and J shed 4 bases, with 19 bases lying between them. Per the germline V gene, CDR1 is MNHEY and CDR2 is SVGAGI. The CDR3 is made up of 16 amino acids. The CDR3 loop reads CASSSEQDTSTETQYF. CDR3 nucleotides: TGTGCCAGCAGTTCAGAGCAGGACACTTCGACAGAGACCCAGTACTTC.

This sequence joins TRBV7-8 and TRBJ2-3; the match to TRBD2 covers 9 bases. Germline trimming cut 1 base from V and 5 bases from J; bases unmatched to any gene: 13. This CDR3 has 18 amino acids. CDR1 SGHVS and CDR2 FQNEAQ come from the germline V gene. The CDR3 nucleotides read TGTGCCAGCAGCTTAGAGGCTAGCGGGATCGGGGGTCGAGATACGCAGTATTTT. Amino acid sequence: CASSLEASGIGGRDTQYF.

The chain has TRBV7-3 and TRBJ2-3, with 10 bases lining up with TRBD2. Germline V gene sequence: CDR1 SGHTA, CDR2 FQGTGA. This CDR3 spans 14 amino acids. The ends lost 2 bases at V and 7 bases at J; junction bases unmatched: 3. CDR3 protein: CASSLGTSENTQYF. The CDR3, as DNA: TGTGCCAGCAGCTTAGGGACTAGCGAAAATACGCAGTATTTT.

The V gene is TRBV7-2, the J gene TRBJ2-3; 7 bases align to TRBD2. The V segment lost 5 bases and the J segment 2 bases; nucleotides outside the gene matches: 7. The CDR3 runs to 15 residues. Looked up from germline, CDR1 is SGHTA and CDR2 is FQGNSA. The CDR3 here is CASSPWRGFTDTQYF. CDR3 nucleotides: TGTGCCAGCAGCCCATGGCGGGGGTTCACAGATACGCAGTATTTT.

The chain recombines TRBV7-3 with TRBJ2-1; TRBD2 agrees at 12 bases. This CDR3 is 15 amino acids long. J was trimmed by 6 bases and V by 5 bases; bases with no gene match: 5. Looked up from germline, CDR1 is SGHTA and CDR2 is FQGTGA. The CDR3 sequence is CASSRRTSGTNEQFF. CDR3 nucleotide sequence: TGTGCCAGCAGCAGAAGGACTAGCGGGACCAATGAGCAGTTCTTC.